These T cell receptor beta chains were read from a single sample in a study of blood T cell repertoires in COVID-19. This table comes from immunoSEQ multiplex PCR, and its TCRdb copy is limited to in-frame clones, with some not included. The sample yields approximately 240,000 clones, around 90% seen once. The specimen was peripheral blood. The origin of the receptors is a man aged 25 to 40 with COVID-19, enrolled during active disease. The CDR3 runs from the conserved cysteine through the conserved F or W. The order of the fields is CDR3 length, J gene, V gene, clone size, D gene, CDR3 protein, CDR3 DNA. The D gene is left open where the match is weak. Not every row has a clone size; where given, it reads once, few, many or a size class.

>12|TRBJ2-2|TRBV6-6|-|-
CASSLNTGELFF
TGTGCCAGCAGCCTTAACACCGGGGAGCTGTTTTTT
>14|TRBJ1-4|TRBV5-6|-|-
CASSPRGGNEKLFF
TGTGCCAGCAGCCCCCGTGGGGGGAATGAAAAACTGTTTTTT
>14|TRBJ2-7|TRBV5-6|-|-
CASSYGQFSYEQYF
TGTGCCAGCAGCTACGGACAGTTCTCCTACGAGCAGTACTTC
>13|TRBJ1-2|TRBV25-1|-|-
CASSDYRFGGYTF
TGTGCCAGCAGTGATTACAGATTTGGAGGCTACACCTTC
>13|TRBJ1-5|TRBV6-5|-|-
CASSTSGIGPQHF
TGTGCCAGCAGTACTTCAGGGATAGGGCCCCAGCATTTT
>15|TRBJ2-3|TRBV5-4|-|TRBD2
CASKVQLARGDTQYF
TGTGCCAGCAAAGTTCAACTAGCGCGAGGGGATACGCAGTATTTT
>16|TRBJ1-3|TRBV4-1|-|TRBD1
CASSQGQASSGNTIYF
TGCGCCAGCAGCCAGGGACAGGCCAGCTCTGGAAACACCATATATTTT
>11|TRBJ2-2|TRBV7-9|-|-
CAIRYTGELFF
TGTGCAATCAGGTACACCGGGGAGCTGTTTTTT
>13|TRBJ2-1|TRBV7-9|-|-
CASSFRGFGEQFF
TGTGCCAGCAGCTTTAGAGGGTTCGGTGAGCAGTTCTTC
>14|TRBJ1-3|TRBV2|-|-
CASRRGDSGNTIYF
TGTGCCAGCAGGCGGGGGGACTCTGGAAACACCATATATTTT
>16|TRBJ2-3|TRBV7-3|-|-
CASSLSPGHPGDTQYF
TGTGCCAGCAGCTTAAGCCCGGGACACCCAGGCGATACGCAGTATTTT
>14|TRBJ1-1|TRBV6-5|-|-
CASGFEALNTEAFF
TGTGCCAGTGGGTTCGAGGCCTTGAACACTGAAGCTTTCTTT
>15|TRBJ2-3|TRBV6-5|-|TRBD1
CASSSETGRTDTQYF
TGTGCCAGCAGTTCGGAGACAGGGAGAACAGATACGCAGTATTTT
>15|TRBJ2-5|TRBV2|-|TRBD2
CASSRTSGGPQTQYF
TGTGCCAGCAGTAGGACTAGCGGGGGGCCCCAGACCCAGTACTTC
>14|TRBJ1-1|TRBV3-1/TRBV3-2|-|TRBD1
CASSQNRGITEAFF
TGTGCCAGCAGCCAAAACAGGGGTATCACTGAAGCTTTCTTT
>14|TRBJ1-1|TRBV5-1|-|-
CASSHGAENTEAFF
TGCGCCAGCTCTCATGGGGCCGAGAACACTGAAGCTTTCTTT
>20|TRBJ1-6|TRBV30|-|-
CAWSVRGGRGFEPYNSPLHF
TGTGCCTGGAGTGTACGAGGTGGCAGGGGTTTTGAACCCTATAATTCACCCCTCCACTTT
>18|TRBJ1-1|TRBV6-1|-|-
CASSEAGEGVAVNTEAFF
TGTGCCAGCAGTGAAGCAGGGGAAGGTGTGGCAGTGAACACTGAAGCTTTCTTT
>15|TRBJ1-3|TRBV5-4|once|-
CASSPDMSSGNTIYF
TGTGCCAGCAGCCCTGATATGAGCTCTGGAAACACCATATATTTT
>14|TRBJ1-2|TRBV4-1|-|-
CASSQGSGNYGYTF
TGCGCCAGCAGCCAAGGGTCGGGGAACTATGGCTACACCTTC
>16|TRBJ2-5|TRBV6-1|-|-
CASSEGGGGFEETQYF
TGTGCCAGCAGTGAAGGTGGAGGGGGCTTCGAAGAGACCCAGTACTTC
>13|TRBJ1-2|TRBV19|-|-
CASRGRASYGYTF
TGTGCCAGTAGGGGCAGGGCCTCCTATGGCTACACCTTC
>14|TRBJ1-2|TRBV4-1|-|-
CASSQDPGSYGYTF
TGCGCCAGCAGCCAAGATCCAGGCTCCTATGGCTACACCTTC
>15|TRBJ1-1|TRBV19|-|-
CASSIYRGRGTEAFF
TGTGCCAGTAGTATATATAGGGGGAGGGGCACTGAAGCTTTCTTT
>15|TRBJ1-1|TRBV19|-|TRBD1
CASSTRSGGRAEAFF
TGTGCCAGTAGTACCCGATCAGGGGGCAGAGCTGAAGCTTTCTTT
>15|TRBJ1-2|TRBV19|-|-
CASSSKGNTNYGYTF
TGTGCCAGTAGTTCTAAGGGGAACACAAACTATGGCTACACCTTC
>12|TRBJ1-1|TRBV6-5|few|-
CASTNLNTEAFF
TGTGCCAGCACCAACTTGAACACTGAAGCTTTCTTT
>13|TRBJ2-7|TRBV2|-|-
CASSEERPYEQYF
TGTGCCAGCAGTGAGGAGAGACCTTACGAGCAGTACTTC
>16|TRBJ2-7|TRBV16|few|TRBD2
CASSQSTSGGASEQYF
TGTGCCAGCAGCCAATCGACTAGCGGGGGGGCGTCCGAGCAGTACTTC
>12|TRBJ2-3|TRBV12-3/TRBV12-4|-|-
CASSFILDTQYF
TGTGCCAGCAGTTTTATCTTGGATACGCAGTATTTT
>14|TRBJ1-2|TRBV14|-|-
CASSQDLRGSGYTF
TGTGCCAGCAGCCAAGATTTAAGGGGAAGCGGCTACACCTTC
>12|TRBJ2-7|TRBV6-5|-|-
CASSFQGSEQYF
TGTGCCAGCAGCTTCCAGGGTTCCGAGCAGTACTTC
>15|TRBJ2-5|TRBV7-6|-|TRBD2
CASSQAGGASETQYF
TGTGCCAGCAGCCAGGCGGGGGGGGCATCGGAGACCCAGTACTTC
>14|TRBJ1-5|TRBV30|-|-
CAWSRGGDNQPQHF
TGTGCCTGGAGTAGGGGGGGCGACAATCAGCCCCAGCATTTT
>14|TRBJ2-5|TRBV5-4|once|TRBD2
CASSLTGGEETQYF
TGTGCCAGCAGCTTGACCGGGGGGGAAGAGACCCAGTACTTC
>14|TRBJ2-7|TRBV5-1|-|-
CASSLTGSSYEQYF
TGCGCCAGCAGCTTAACGGGGAGCTCCTACGAGCAGTACTTC
>14|TRBJ1-1|TRBV6-5|-|-
CASRSIVSGTEAFF
TGTGCCAGCAGGTCCATTGTATCCGGCACTGAAGCTTTCTTT
>15|TRBJ2-7|TRBV9|-|TRBD2
CASSKGLADSYEQYF
TGTGCCAGCAGCAAAGGCCTAGCGGACTCCTACGAGCAGTACTTC
>14|TRBJ2-7|TRBV4-2|-|TRBD1
CASSQGQGQDEQYF
TGTGCCAGCAGCCAAGGACAGGGCCAAGACGAGCAGTACTTC
>17|TRBJ1-1|TRBV11-2|-|-
CASSLAELGDWNTEAFF
TGTGCCAGCAGCTTAGCTGAGTTAGGGGACTGGAACACTGAAGCTTTCTTT
>11|TRBJ1-2|TRBV30|-|-
CAWSVQVVYTF
TGTGCCTGGAGTGTACAAGTGGTCTACACCTTC
>13|TRBJ1-4|TRBV5-4|-|-
CASSLVSGEKLFF
TGTGCCAGCAGCTTGGTATCGGGTGAAAAACTGTTTTTT
>16|TRBJ2-2|TRBV7-3|-|TRBD2
CASSSRTSGDAGELFF
TGTGCCAGCAGCTCGCGGACTAGCGGGGATGCCGGGGAGCTGTTTTTT
>14|TRBJ2-2|TRBV4-1|once|-
CASSHGKNTGELFF
TGCGCCAGCAGCCATGGCAAAAACACCGGGGAGCTGTTTTTT
>17|TRBJ2-3|TRBV5-1|-|TRBD2
CASSLASGGGSTDTQYF
TGCGCCAGCAGCTTGGCGTCCGGCGGGGGAAGCACAGATACGCAGTATTTT
>12|TRBJ1-2|TRBV20-1|-|-
CSASAPGQGYTF
TGCAGTGCTAGTGCCCCAGGTCAAGGCTACACCTTC